This T cell receptor (beta chain) appears in the sequencing data of a study of human T cells and chemical hapten exposure. As for the study in general: In the roughly 25-week study, patients were dosed weekly with diphenylcyclopropenone on the scalp throughout. Among samples, TCR yields varied mainly because of small differences in pooled library volume.

Only a few counts were recorded for this clonotype. Its antigen is undetermined. The germline gives CDR1 SGHTA, CDR2 FQGNSA. Trimming removed 2 bases at V and 4 bases at J, with 6 bases between. The CDR3 extends over 13 amino acids. The study used a library that attached unique molecular identifiers to individual cDNA molecules. Using its own MiXCR run on the RACE reads, TCRdb lists one record per CDR3 protein. The table includes 180,000 or so distinct CDR3 sequences, roughly 15% detected once. The time point denotes: patch test 1, 2 weeks after DPC sensitization. Documented treatment: therapeutic diphenylcyclopropenone sensitization with weekly scalp DPC. General study findings and limits: Large CDR3 similarity clusters arose significantly more often from expanded TCRs than from controls.

The source of this sequence is a woman aged 25 to 39 with alopecia areata. Some clones in this sample may be carry-over from other donors' samples. This chain connects TRBV7-2 to TRBJ2-1; no clear D gene. This specimen was whole blood, taken in connection with sensitization to the hapten diphenylcyclopropenone (DPC). As DNA, the CDR3 is TGTGCCAGCAGCTTAAGGCTTTACAATGAGCAGTTCTTC. Its protein product is CASSLRLYNEQFF.